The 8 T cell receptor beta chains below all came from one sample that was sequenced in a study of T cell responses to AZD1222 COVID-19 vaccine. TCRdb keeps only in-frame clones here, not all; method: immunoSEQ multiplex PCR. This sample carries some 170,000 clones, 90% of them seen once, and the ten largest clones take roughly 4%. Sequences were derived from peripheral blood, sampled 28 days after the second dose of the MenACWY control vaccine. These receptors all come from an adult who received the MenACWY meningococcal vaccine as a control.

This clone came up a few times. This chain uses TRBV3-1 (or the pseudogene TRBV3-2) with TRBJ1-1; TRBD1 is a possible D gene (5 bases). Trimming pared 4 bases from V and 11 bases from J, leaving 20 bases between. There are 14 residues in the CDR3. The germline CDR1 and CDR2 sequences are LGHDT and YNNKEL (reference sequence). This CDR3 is CASSPPRDLTGAFF. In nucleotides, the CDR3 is TGTGCCAGCAGCCCACCTCGGGACCTGACTGGGGCTTTCTTT.

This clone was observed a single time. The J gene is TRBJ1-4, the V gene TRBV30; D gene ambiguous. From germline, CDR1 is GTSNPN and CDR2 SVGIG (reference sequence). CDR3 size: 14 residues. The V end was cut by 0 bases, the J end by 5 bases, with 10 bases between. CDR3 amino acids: CAWSVGQTNEKLFF. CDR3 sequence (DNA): TGTGCCTGGAGTGTTGGGCAGACGAATGAAAAACTGTTTTTT.

CDR3 in amino acids: CASGPNNQPQHF. DNA of the CDR3: TGTGCCAGCGGGCCGAACAATCAGCCCCAGCATTTT. The chain couples TRBV12-3 or TRBV12-4 to TRBJ1-5, with D hard to call. The V and J ends lost 8 bases and 3 bases respectively, with 8 bases between them. This CDR3 contains 12 residues.

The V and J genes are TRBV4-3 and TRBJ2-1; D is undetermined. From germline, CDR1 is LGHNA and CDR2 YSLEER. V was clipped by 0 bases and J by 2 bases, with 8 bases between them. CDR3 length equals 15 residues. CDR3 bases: TGCGCCAGCAGCCAAGAAGCCTTTACCTACAATGAGCAGTTCTTC. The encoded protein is CASSQEAFTYNEQFF.

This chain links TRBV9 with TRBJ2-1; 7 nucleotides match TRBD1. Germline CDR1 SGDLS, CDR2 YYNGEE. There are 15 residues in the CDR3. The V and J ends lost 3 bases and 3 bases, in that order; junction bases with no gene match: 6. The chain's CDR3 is CASSAWTGIYNEQFF. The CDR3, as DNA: TGTGCCAGCAGCGCATGGACAGGCATCTACAATGAGCAGTTCTTC.

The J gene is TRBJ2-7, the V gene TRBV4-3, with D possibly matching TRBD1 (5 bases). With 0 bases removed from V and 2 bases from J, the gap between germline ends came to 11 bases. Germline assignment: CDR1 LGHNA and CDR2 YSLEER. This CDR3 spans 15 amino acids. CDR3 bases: TGCGCCAGCAGCCAAGATGGGGCCCCCACCTACGAGCAGTACTTC. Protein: CASSQDGAPTYEQYF.

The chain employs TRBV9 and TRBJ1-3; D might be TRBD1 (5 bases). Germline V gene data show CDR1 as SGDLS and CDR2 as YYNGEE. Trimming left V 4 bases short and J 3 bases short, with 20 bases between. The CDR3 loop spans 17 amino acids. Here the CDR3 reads CASSIQGGGPDGNTIYF. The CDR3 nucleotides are TGTGCCAGCAGCATCCAGGGTGGGGGTCCGGATGGAAACACCATATATTTT.

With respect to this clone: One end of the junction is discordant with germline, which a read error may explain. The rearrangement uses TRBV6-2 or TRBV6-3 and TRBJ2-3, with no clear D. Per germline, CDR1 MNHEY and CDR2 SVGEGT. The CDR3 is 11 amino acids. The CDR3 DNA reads TGTGCCAGCAGTTACTCAGACACGCAGTATTTT. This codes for CASSYSDTQYF.